This T cell receptor beta chain was sequenced for a study of T cells in Graves' hyperthyroidism and ophthalmopathy. Study-level results: Ophthalmopathy onset followed model prediction by a median about seven months.

For ophthalmopathy patients, the Clinical Activity Score was at least 3 and the NOSPECS grade at least 4; duration was under 3 months. Out of roughly 9.1 ml of fresh peripheral blood came the PBMCs. Template material for amplifying TCR beta CDR3 regions consisted of RNA transcripts. HTBI primers were employed in a first-round RT-PCR of the TCR CDR3. TCRdb reprocessed the multiplex PCR reads with MiXCR, giving one entry per CDR3 protein. Of around 300,000 distinct CDR3 sequences in the sample, 22% were seen once. This clonotype was picked up many times. Its specificity is not known. Per the germline V gene, CDR1 is SGHTA and CDR2 is FQGNSA. V gave up 1 base and J gave up 10 bases, with 11 bases separating them. The CDR3 runs 13 residues.

The specimen sequenced was blood. The J gene is TRBJ1-3, the V gene TRBV7-2; D remains ambiguous. The sequence came from a man aged 25-45 years with Graves' ophthalmopathy. CDR3 bases: TGTGCCAGCAGCTTAGGGGGTTTGCCGACCATATATTTT. Amino acids: CASSLGGLPTIYF.